The rows below give T cell receptor beta chains drawn from one sample of a study of shared clonotypes between healthy human individuals. Clones were read by immunoSEQ multiplex PCR, and TCRdb kept only the in-frame ones, dropping some. The data hold under 1 million clones, with around 96% observed a single time. Sample: naive CD8+ T cells sorted from blood. These receptors were obtained from a man aged 30 to 45 in good health. CDR3s include the opening cysteine and the closing phenylalanine or tryptophan. The D gene is left open where the match is weak. Clone size is stated in some rows and not others, as once, few, many or a class when expanded.

clone_size: -; j_call: TRBJ2-2; v_call: TRBV25-1; d_call: -; cdr3_aa: CASSEFGRTGELFF; cdr3_nt: TGTGCCAGCAGTGAATTCGGGCGGACCGGGGAGCTGTTTTTT
clone_size: -; j_call: TRBJ1-4; v_call: TRBV7-9; d_call: TRBD1; cdr3_aa: CASSLTGSGEKLFF; cdr3_nt: TGTGCCAGCAGCTTGACAGGGTCCGGTGAAAAACTGTTTTTT
clone_size: -; j_call: TRBJ1-5; v_call: TRBV4-1; d_call: -; cdr3_aa: CASSQDLTMASNQPQHF; cdr3_nt: TGCGCCAGCAGCCAAGACCTTACTATGGCGAGCAATCAGCCCCAGCATTTT
clone_size: -; j_call: TRBJ2-1; v_call: TRBV30; d_call: -; cdr3_aa: CAWGGEDEQFF; cdr3_nt: TGTGCCTGGGGTGGGGAAGATGAGCAGTTCTTC
clone_size: -; j_call: TRBJ2-1; v_call: TRBV29-1; d_call: -; cdr3_aa: CSVYRGRTVNEQFF; cdr3_nt: TGCAGCGTTTACCGCGGGCGCACGGTCAATGAGCAGTTCTTC
clone_size: -; j_call: TRBJ2-7; v_call: TRBV4-3; d_call: -; cdr3_aa: CASSQDEWSLTYEQYF; cdr3_nt: TGCGCCAGCAGCCAAGATGAGTGGTCCTTGACCTACGAGCAGTACTTC
clone_size: -; j_call: TRBJ2-1; v_call: TRBV5-4; d_call: TRBD2; cdr3_aa: CASSRGLAGGDEQFF; cdr3_nt: TGTGCCAGCAGCCGTGGACTAGCGGGAGGAGATGAGCAGTTCTTC
clone_size: -; j_call: TRBJ2-7; v_call: TRBV29-1; d_call: -; cdr3_aa: CSVEVPHGQGISYEQYF; cdr3_nt: TGCAGCGTTGAAGTCCCACACGGGCAGGGTATATCCTACGAGCAGTACTTC
clone_size: -; j_call: TRBJ2-2; v_call: TRBV4-3; d_call: TRBD2; cdr3_aa: CASSQEFSGGNTGELFF; cdr3_nt: TGCGCCAGCAGCCAAGAGTTTAGCGGGGGGAACACCGGGGAGCTGTTTTTT
clone_size: -; j_call: TRBJ2-1; v_call: TRBV5-4; d_call: TRBD2; cdr3_aa: CASRGGLGYNEQFF; cdr3_nt: TGTGCCAGCAGGGGGGGACTAGGCTACAATGAGCAGTTCTTC
clone_size: -; j_call: TRBJ2-7; v_call: TRBV7-9; d_call: -; cdr3_aa: CASSLIGATGREQYF; cdr3_nt: TGTGCCAGCAGCTTAATCGGGGCCACAGGGCGCGAGCAGTACTTC
clone_size: -; j_call: TRBJ2-3; v_call: TRBV10-3; d_call: -; cdr3_aa: CAISESFTDTQYF; cdr3_nt: TGTGCCATCAGTGAGTCTTTCACAGATACGCAGTATTTT
clone_size: -; j_call: TRBJ2-7; v_call: TRBV5-1; d_call: -; cdr3_aa: CASSPGGVPSYEQYF; cdr3_nt: TGCGCCAGCAGCCCAGGGGGGGTCCCCTCCTACGAGCAGTACTTC
clone_size: -; j_call: TRBJ1-2; v_call: TRBV5-6; d_call: TRBD1; cdr3_aa: CASGTGQGLAYTF; cdr3_nt: TGTGCCAGCGGAACGGGACAGGGTCTAGCCTACACCTTC
clone_size: -; j_call: TRBJ1-1; v_call: TRBV10-2; d_call: -; cdr3_aa: CASSEGVEAFF; cdr3_nt: TGCGCCAGCAGTGAAGGGGTTGAAGCTTTCTTT
clone_size: -; j_call: TRBJ2-1; v_call: TRBV7-9; d_call: -; cdr3_aa: CASSLSGTRDNEQFF; cdr3_nt: TGTGCCAGCAGCTTATCGGGGACTCGAGACAATGAGCAGTTCTTC
clone_size: -; j_call: TRBJ2-7; v_call: TRBV27; d_call: -; cdr3_aa: CASSLSLGGLPYEQYF; cdr3_nt: TGTGCCAGCAGTTTAAGTTTGGGGGGCCTCCCCTACGAGCAGTACTTC
clone_size: -; j_call: TRBJ2-1; v_call: TRBV6-5; d_call: TRBD2; cdr3_aa: CASSYSAGGYNEQFF; cdr3_nt: TGTGCCAGCAGTTACTCGGCGGGAGGGTACAATGAGCAGTTCTTC
clone_size: -; j_call: TRBJ2-1; v_call: TRBV7-9; d_call: -; cdr3_aa: CASSLVVLGNEQFF; cdr3_nt: TGTGCCAGCAGCTTAGTTGTCCTGGGGAATGAGCAGTTCTTC
clone_size: -; j_call: TRBJ2-2; v_call: TRBV10-3; d_call: -; cdr3_aa: CAIFRGNTGELFF; cdr3_nt: TGTGCCATTTTCAGAGGGAACACCGGGGAGCTGTTTTTT
clone_size: few; j_call: TRBJ2-7; v_call: TRBV5-1; d_call: TRBD1; cdr3_aa: CASSLGFLGQGSSYEQYF; cdr3_nt: TGCGCCAGCAGCTTGGGATTTCTCGGACAGGGCAGCTCCTACGAGCAGTACTTC
clone_size: -; j_call: TRBJ2-1; v_call: TRBV7-8; d_call: TRBD2; cdr3_aa: CASSALLAGGVSNEQFF; cdr3_nt: TGTGCCAGCAGCGCCCTACTAGCGGGAGGTGTGAGCAATGAGCAGTTCTTC
clone_size: -; j_call: TRBJ2-4; v_call: TRBV2; d_call: -; cdr3_aa: CASSEEILAKNIQYF; cdr3_nt: TGTGCCAGCAGTGAGGAGATACTAGCCAAAAACATTCAGTACTTC
clone_size: -; j_call: TRBJ2-1; v_call: TRBV15; d_call: -; cdr3_aa: CATSRSLDPAEQFF; cdr3_nt: TGTGCCACCAGCAGAAGCCTGGACCCCGCGGAGCAGTTCTTC
clone_size: few; j_call: TRBJ2-7; v_call: TRBV29-1; d_call: -; cdr3_aa: CSVEEGSGYEQYF; cdr3_nt: TGCAGCGTTGAAGAAGGGTCGGGGTACGAGCAGTACTTC
clone_size: -; j_call: TRBJ2-2; v_call: TRBV7-9; d_call: -; cdr3_aa: CASRRIGELFF; cdr3_nt: TGTGCCAGCAGGAGAATCGGGGAGCTGTTTTTT
clone_size: -; j_call: TRBJ2-7; v_call: TRBV27; d_call: -; cdr3_aa: CASSFLQEFEQYF; cdr3_nt: TGTGCCAGCAGTTTTCTCCAGGAATTTGAGCAGTACTTC
clone_size: few; j_call: TRBJ2-2; v_call: TRBV18; d_call: -; cdr3_aa: CASAQDPNTGELFF; cdr3_nt: TGTGCCAGCGCACAGGACCCAAACACCGGGGAGCTGTTTTTT
clone_size: -; j_call: TRBJ2-7; v_call: TRBV5-1; d_call: TRBD1; cdr3_aa: CASSSGTGVWEQYF; cdr3_nt: TGCGCCAGCAGCTCCGGGACAGGGGTCTGGGAGCAGTACTTC
clone_size: -; j_call: TRBJ1-1; v_call: TRBV28; d_call: -; cdr3_aa: CASSLAGRTEAFF; cdr3_nt: TGTGCCAGCAGCCTCGCCGGACGCACTGAAGCTTTCTTT
clone_size: -; j_call: TRBJ2-1; v_call: TRBV6-5; d_call: -; cdr3_aa: CASSYQADSSYNEQFF; cdr3_nt: TGTGCCAGCAGTTACCAAGCGGACAGCTCCTACAATGAGCAGTTCTTC
clone_size: -; j_call: TRBJ2-3; v_call: TRBV7-9; d_call: -; cdr3_aa: CASSSDEVTDTQYF; cdr3_nt: TGTGCCAGCAGCTCGGATGAGGTCACAGATACGCAGTATTTT
clone_size: -; j_call: TRBJ2-1; v_call: TRBV6-6; d_call: -; cdr3_aa: CASSLWGQGDYNEQFF; cdr3_nt: TGTGCCAGCAGTTTATGGGGGCAGGGAGACTACAATGAGCAGTTCTTC
clone_size: -; j_call: TRBJ1-2; v_call: TRBV6-5; d_call: -; cdr3_aa: CASSQGSSHGYTF; cdr3_nt: TGTGCCAGCAGCCAAGGTTCTTCCCATGGCTACACCTTC
clone_size: -; j_call: TRBJ1-4; v_call: TRBV2; d_call: -; cdr3_aa: CASSEALRPPLFF; cdr3_nt: TGTGCCAGCAGTGAAGCGCTTCGACCCCCACTGTTTTTT
clone_size: -; j_call: TRBJ1-1; v_call: TRBV7-9; d_call: -; cdr3_aa: CASSQSNTEAFF; cdr3_nt: TGTGCCAGCAGCCAGTCTAACACTGAAGCTTTCTTT